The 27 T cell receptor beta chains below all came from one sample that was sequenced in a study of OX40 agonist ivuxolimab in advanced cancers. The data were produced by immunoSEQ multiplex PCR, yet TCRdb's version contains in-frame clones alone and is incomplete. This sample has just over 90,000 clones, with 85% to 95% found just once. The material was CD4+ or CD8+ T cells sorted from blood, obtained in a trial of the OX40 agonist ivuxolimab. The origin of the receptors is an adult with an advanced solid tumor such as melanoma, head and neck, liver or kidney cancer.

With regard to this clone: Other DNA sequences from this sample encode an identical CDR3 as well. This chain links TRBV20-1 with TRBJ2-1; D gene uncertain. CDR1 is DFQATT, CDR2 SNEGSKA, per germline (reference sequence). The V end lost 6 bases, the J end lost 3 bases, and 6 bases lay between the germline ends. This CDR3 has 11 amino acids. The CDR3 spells CSANNYNEQFF. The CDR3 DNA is TGCAGTGCCAACAACTACAATGAGCAGTTCTTC.

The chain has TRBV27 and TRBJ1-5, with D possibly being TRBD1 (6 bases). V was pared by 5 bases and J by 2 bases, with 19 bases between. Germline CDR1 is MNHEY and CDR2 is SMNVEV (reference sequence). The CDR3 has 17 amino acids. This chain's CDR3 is CASSPARGGGGNQPQHF. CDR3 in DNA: TGTGCCAGCAGTCCAGCAAGAGGGGGTGGTGGCAATCAGCCCCAGCATTTT.

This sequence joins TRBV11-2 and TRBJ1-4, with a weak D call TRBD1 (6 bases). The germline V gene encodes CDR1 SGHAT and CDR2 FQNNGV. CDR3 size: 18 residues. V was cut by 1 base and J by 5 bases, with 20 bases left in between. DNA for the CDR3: TGTGCCAGCAGCTTAGCGGGGGCGGATGAGGGATTGAATGAAAAACTGTTTTTT. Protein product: CASSLAGADEGLNEKLFF.

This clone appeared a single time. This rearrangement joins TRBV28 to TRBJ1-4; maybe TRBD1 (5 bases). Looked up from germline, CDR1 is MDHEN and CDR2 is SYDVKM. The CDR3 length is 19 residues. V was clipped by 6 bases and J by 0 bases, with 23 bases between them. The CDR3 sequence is CASRVQGDIILATNEKLFF. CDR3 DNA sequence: TGTGCCAGCAGAGTCCAGGGAGATATCATTTTAGCAACTAATGAAAAACTGTTTTTT. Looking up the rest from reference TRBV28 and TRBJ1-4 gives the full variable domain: DVKVTQSSRYLVKRTGEKVFLECVQDMDHENMFWYRQDPGLGLRLIYFSYDVKMKEKGDIPEGYSVSREKKERFSLILESASTNQTSMYLCASRVQGDIILATNEKLFFGSGTQLSVL.

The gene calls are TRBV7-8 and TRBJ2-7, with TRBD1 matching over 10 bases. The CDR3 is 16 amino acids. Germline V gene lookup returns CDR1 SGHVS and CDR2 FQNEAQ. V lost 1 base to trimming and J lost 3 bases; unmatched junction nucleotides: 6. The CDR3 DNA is TGTGCCAGCAGCTTAGTGGACAGGGGGATTAACTACGAGCAGTACTTC. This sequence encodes CASSLVDRGINYEQYF.

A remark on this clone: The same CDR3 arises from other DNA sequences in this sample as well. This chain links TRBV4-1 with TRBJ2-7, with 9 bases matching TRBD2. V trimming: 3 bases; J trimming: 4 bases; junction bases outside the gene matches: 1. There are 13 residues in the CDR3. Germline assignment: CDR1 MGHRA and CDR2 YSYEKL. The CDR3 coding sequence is TGCGCCAGCAGCCAGCGGGAGGGGTACGAGCAGTACTTC. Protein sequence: CASSQREGYEQYF.

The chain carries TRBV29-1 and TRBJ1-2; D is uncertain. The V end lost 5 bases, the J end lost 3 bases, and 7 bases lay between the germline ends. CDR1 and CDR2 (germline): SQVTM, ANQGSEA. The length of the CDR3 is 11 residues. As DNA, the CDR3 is TGCAGCGTTCCCGCCTACTATGGCTACACCTTC. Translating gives CSVPAYYGYTF.

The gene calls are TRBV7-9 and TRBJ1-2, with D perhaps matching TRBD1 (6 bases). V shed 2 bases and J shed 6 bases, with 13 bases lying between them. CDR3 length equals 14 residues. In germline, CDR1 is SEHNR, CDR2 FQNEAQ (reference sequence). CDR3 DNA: TGTGCCAGCAGCTTAAACAGGGATTTCGATGGCTACACCTTC. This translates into CASSLNRDFDGYTF.

DNA for the CDR3: TGTGCCAGCAGGAGCCCCTCCTACAATGAGCAGTTCTTC. It translates to CASRSPSYNEQFF. This chain connects TRBV2 to TRBJ2-1; D not certain. CDR3 length: 13 residues. Germline V gene sequence: CDR1 SNHLY, CDR2 FYNNEI. V dropped 6 bases and J dropped 0 bases, with 6 bases sitting between them.

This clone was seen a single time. For the CDR3, the DNA is TGTGCCAGCAGGACGGTAGAAAATCAGCCCCAGCATTTT. Translating it yields CASRTVENQPQHF. This chain joins TRBV2 and TRBJ1-5, with D uncertain. V was shortened by 6 bases and J by 4 bases, with 10 bases between the two germline ends. The CDR3 is 13 residues long. Germline V gives CDR1 SNHLY, CDR2 FYNNEI.

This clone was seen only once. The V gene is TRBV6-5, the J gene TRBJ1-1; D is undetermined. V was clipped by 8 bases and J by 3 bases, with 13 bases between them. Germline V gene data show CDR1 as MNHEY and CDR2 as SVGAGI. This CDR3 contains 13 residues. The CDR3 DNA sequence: TGTGCCAGCGGAAATTTTAAATACACTGAAGCTTTCTTT. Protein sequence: CASGNFKYTEAFF.

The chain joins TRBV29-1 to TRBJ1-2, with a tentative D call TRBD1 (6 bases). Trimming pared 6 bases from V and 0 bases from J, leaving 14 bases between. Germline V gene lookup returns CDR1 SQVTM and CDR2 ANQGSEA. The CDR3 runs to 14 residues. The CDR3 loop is CSVAGDLTNYGYTF. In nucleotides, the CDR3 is TGCAGCGTGGCAGGGGACTTAACTAACTATGGCTACACCTTC.

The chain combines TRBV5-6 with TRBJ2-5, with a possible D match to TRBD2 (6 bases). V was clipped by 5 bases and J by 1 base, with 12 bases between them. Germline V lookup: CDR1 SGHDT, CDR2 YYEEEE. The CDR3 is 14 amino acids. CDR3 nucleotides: TGTGCCAGCAGGGGAGGAGGGGTCCAAGAGACCCAGTACTTC. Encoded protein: CASRGGGVQETQYF.

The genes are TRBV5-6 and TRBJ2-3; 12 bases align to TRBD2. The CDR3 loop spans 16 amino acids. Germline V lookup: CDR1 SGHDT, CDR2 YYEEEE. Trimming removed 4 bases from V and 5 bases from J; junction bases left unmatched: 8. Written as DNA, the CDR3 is TGTGCCAGCAGCAACCCTAGCGGGGGGGCGGGAGATACGCAGTATTTT. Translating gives CASSNPSGGAGDTQYF.

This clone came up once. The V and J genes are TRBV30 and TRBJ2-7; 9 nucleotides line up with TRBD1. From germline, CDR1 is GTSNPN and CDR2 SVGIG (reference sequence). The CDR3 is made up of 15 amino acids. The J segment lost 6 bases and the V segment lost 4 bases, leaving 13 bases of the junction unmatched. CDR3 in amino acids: CAWKGEQGAGVEQYF. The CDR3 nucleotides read TGTGCCTGGAAAGGGGAACAGGGGGCCGGGGTCGAGCAGTACTTC.

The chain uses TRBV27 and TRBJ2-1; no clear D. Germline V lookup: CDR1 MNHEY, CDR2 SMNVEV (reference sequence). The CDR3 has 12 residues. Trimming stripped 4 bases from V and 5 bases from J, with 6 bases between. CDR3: CASSWSNNEQFF. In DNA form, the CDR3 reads TGTGCCAGCAGTTGGTCCAACAATGAGCAGTTCTTC.

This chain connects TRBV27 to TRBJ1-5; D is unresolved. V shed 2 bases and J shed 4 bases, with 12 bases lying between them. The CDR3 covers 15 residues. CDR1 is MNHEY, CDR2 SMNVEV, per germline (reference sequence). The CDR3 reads CASSLRSAVNQPQHF. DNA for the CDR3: TGTGCCAGCAGTTTAAGATCTGCGGTGAATCAGCCCCAGCATTTT.

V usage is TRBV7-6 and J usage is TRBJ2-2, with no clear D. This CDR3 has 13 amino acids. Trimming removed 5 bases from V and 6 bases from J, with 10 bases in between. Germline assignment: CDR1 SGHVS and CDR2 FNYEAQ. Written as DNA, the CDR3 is TGTGCCAGCAGCGCATCAGAGCCCGGGGAGCTGTTTTTT. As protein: CASSASEPGELFF.

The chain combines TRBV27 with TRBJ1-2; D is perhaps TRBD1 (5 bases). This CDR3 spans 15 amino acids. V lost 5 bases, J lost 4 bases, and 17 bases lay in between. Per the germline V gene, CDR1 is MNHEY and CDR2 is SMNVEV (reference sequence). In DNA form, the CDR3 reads TGTGCCAGCAGTCCCTCAGCAGGGACTTTCTATGGCTACACCTTC. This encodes CASSPSAGTFYGYTF.

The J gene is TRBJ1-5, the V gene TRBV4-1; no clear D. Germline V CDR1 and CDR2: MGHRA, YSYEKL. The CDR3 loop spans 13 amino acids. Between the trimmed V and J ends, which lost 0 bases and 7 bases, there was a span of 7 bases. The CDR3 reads CASSQDLSQPQHF. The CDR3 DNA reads TGCGCCAGCAGCCAAGATTTGAGCCAGCCCCAGCATTTT.

CDR3 amino acids: CASSPRTSGETQYF. CDR3 nucleotides: TGTGCCAGTAGTCCCCGGACTAGCGGAGAGACCCAGTACTTC. This chain uses TRBV19 with TRBJ2-5; 10 positions match TRBD2. The CDR3 loop spans 14 amino acids. The germline gives CDR1 LNHDA, CDR2 SQIVND (reference sequence). V lost 5 bases and J lost 4; bases outside the gene matches: 4.

Written as DNA, the CDR3 is TGCAGTGCCACAGTGGGTACTGAGCAGTTCTTC. Protein product: CSATVGTEQFF. The chain is built from TRBV20-1 and TRBJ2-1; no definite D call. CDR1 and CDR2 from the germline V gene are DFQATT and SNEGSKA (reference sequence). V dropped 6 bases and J dropped 9 bases, with 12 bases sitting between them. This CDR3 comprises 11 residues.

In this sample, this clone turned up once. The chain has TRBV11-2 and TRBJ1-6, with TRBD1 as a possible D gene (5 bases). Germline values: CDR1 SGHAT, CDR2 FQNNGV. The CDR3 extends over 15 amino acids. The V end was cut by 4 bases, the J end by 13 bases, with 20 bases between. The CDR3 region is CASSYDSDVSLPLHF. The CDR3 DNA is TGTGCCAGCAGCTACGACAGCGACGTTTCGCTTCCCCTCCACTTT.

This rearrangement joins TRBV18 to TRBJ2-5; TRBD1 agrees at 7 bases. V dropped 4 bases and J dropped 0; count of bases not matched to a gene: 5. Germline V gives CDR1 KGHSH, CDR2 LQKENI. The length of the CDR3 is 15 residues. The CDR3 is CASSLDQGDQETQYF. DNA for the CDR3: TGTGCCAGCTCACTAGACCAGGGGGACCAAGAGACCCAGTACTTC.

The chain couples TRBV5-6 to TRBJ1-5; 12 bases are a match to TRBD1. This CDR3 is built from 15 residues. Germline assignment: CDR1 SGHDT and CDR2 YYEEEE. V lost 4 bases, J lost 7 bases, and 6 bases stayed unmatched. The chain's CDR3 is CASSRGTGGGQPQHF. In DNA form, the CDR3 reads TGTGCCAGCAGCAGAGGGACAGGGGGCGGACAGCCCCAGCATTTT.

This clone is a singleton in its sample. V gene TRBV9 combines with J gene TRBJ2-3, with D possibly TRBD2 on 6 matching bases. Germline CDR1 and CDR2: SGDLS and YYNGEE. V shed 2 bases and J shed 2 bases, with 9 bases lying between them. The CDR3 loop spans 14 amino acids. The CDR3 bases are TGTGCCAGCAGCGTCGGGACTCTCACAGATACGCAGTATTTT. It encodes CASSVGTLTDTQYF.

CDR3 sequence: CSARAPQHF. The CDR3 DNA is TGCAGTGCTAGAGCGCCCCAGCATTTT. The genes are TRBV20-1 and TRBJ1-5; D gene ambiguous. The V end lost 1 base, the J end lost 9 bases, and 1 base lay between the germline ends. The CDR3 extends over 9 amino acids. Germline V gives CDR1 DFQATT, CDR2 SNEGSKA (reference sequence).